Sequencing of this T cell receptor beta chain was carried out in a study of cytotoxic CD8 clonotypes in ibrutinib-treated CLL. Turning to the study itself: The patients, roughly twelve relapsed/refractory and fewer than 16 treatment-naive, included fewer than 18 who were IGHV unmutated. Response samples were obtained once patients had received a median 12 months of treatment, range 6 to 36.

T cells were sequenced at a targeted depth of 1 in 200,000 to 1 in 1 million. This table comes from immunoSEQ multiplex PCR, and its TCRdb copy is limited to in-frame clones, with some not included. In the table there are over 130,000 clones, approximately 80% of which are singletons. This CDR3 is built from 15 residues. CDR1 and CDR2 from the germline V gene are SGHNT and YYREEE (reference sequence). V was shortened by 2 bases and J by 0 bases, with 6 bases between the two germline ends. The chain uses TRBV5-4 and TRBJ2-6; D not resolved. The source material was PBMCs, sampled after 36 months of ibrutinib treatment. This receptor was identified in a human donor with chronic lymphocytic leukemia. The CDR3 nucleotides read TGTGCCAGCAGCTTTGCTGACTCTGGGGCCAACGTCCTGACTTTC. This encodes CASSFADSGANVLTF.